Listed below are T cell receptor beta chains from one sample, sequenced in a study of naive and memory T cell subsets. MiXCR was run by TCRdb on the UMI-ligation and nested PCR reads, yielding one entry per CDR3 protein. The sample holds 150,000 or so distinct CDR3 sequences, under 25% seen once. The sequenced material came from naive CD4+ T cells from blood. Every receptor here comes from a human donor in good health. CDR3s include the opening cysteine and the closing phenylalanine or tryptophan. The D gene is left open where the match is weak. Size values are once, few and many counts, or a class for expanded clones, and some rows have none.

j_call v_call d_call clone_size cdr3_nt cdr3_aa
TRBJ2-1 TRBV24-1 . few TGTGCCACCAGTCAACAGGCCTGGTCCAATGAGCAGTTCTTC CATSQQAWSNEQFF
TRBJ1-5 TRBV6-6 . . TGTGCCAGCAGTAGTCGGGAGAATCAGCCCCAGCATTTT CASSSRENQPQHF
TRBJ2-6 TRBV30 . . TGTGCCTGGATCGGGGCTGGGGCCAACGTCCTGACTTTC CAWIGAGANVLTF
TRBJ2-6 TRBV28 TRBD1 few TGTGCCAGCAGTCCAACCGGGACAGGGCTGTCTGGGGCCAACGTCCTGACTTTC CASSPTGTGLSGANVLTF
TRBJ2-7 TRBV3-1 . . TGTGCCAGCAGCAGATCCGGGACCCTCTCTGGAGAGCAGTACTTC CASSRSGTLSGEQYF
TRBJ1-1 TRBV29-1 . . TGCAGCGTTATGACAACCATTACATTTATGAACACTGAAGCTTTCTTT CSVMTTITFMNTEAFF
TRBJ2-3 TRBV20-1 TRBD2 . TGCAGTGCTAGTTTACTAGCGGCATACACAGATACGCAGTATTTT CSASLLAAYTDTQYF
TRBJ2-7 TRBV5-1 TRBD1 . TGCGCCAGCAGCTTGTGGTGGGACAGGTTAGAGCAGTACTTC CASSLWWDRLEQYF
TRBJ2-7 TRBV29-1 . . TGCAGCGTTGAAGATCACAAGTTCTACGAGCAGTACTTC CSVEDHKFYEQYF
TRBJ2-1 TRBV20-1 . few TGCAGTGCCATAGGGGCGGGGTGGTTAAATGAGCAGTTCTTC CSAIGAGWLNEQFF
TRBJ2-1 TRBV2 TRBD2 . TGTGCCAGCAGTGCGGAACTAGCGGCGGACAATGAGCAGTTCTTC CASSAELAADNEQFF
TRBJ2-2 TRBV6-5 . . TGTGCCAGCAGACCCCTAGGGAACACCGGGGAGCTGTTTTTT CASRPLGNTGELFF
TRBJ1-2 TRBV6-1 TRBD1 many TGTGCCAGCTCCCGACAGGGGGCTTTCTATGGCTACACCTTC CASSRQGAFYGYTF
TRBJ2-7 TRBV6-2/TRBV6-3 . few TGTGCCAGCAGGGGATCAGGGTTCTACGAGCAGTACTTC CASRGSGFYEQYF
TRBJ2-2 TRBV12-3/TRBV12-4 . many TGTGCCAGCAGTGCCGGACGGAGGAGAGGCCCGAACACCGGGGAGCTGTTTTTT CASSAGRRRGPNTGELFF
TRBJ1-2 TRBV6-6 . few TGTGCCAGCAGTTACCTAGGACACCAAGCTAACTATGGCTACACCTTC CASSYLGHQANYGYTF
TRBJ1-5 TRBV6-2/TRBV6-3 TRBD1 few TGTGCCAGCAGTAACAGGGGCGTTACAAATCAGCCCCAGCATTTT CASSNRGVTNQPQHF
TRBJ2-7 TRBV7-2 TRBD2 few TGTGCCAGCAGCTCCGGGACTAGCAACGAGCAGTACTTC CASSSGTSNEQYF
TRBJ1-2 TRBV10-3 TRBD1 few TGTGCCACCAGATCCATGGGACAGGTGAACTATGGCTACACCTTC CATRSMGQVNYGYTF